This T cell receptor beta chain was recovered during a study of control samples from healthy donors and cancer patients. TCRdb's copy holds only in-frame clones and misses some; the assay was immunoSEQ multiplex PCR. The top ten hold 12% to 15% of the sample, which has some 170,000 clones, roughly 94% seen once. The CDR3 is 15 amino acids. Trimming took off 4 bases at V and 0 bases at J, with 9 bases between the two ends. CDR1 and CDR2 (germline): SGHTA, FQGNSA. The material sequenced was PBMCs. The TCR sequence derives from a man aged 55 to 70 with colorectal cancer. The chain has TRBV7-2 and TRBJ2-2; D is uncertain. As DNA, the CDR3 is TGTGCCAGCAGCTCCGACCCTTCGAACACCGGGGAGCTGTTTTTT. Its translation: CASSSDPSNTGELFF.